One sample yielded the 18 T cell receptor beta chains listed below, sequenced in a study of long-term antiretroviral therapy in people with HIV. With survey level as its setting, the immunoSEQ assay was v3.0. Repertoires were generated with immunoSEQ multiplex PCR, while TCRdb's copy carries only in-frame clones and drops some. The repertoire holds just over 15,000 clones, with approximately 83% as singletons. The sequenced sample was unsorted PBMCs, obtained just before starting antiretroviral therapy. These TCRs come from a man aged 35-49 years with HIV.

The chain links TRBV4-1 to TRBJ2-2; maybe TRBD2 (6 bases). This CDR3 comprises 15 residues. CDR1 and CDR2 (germline): MGHRA, YSYEKL. Trimming stripped 0 bases from V and 5 bases from J, with 10 bases between. CDR3 bases: TGCGCCAGCAGCCAAGATCCAGGGAGGACCGGGGAGCTGTTTTTT. Translating gives CASSQDPGRTGELFF.

The sample holds a few counts of this clone. The rearrangement joins TRBV27 to TRBJ1-2; D uncertain. Germline V gene lookup returns CDR1 MNHEY and CDR2 SMNVEV (reference sequence). V was cut by 2 bases and J by 3 bases, with 7 bases left in between. The CDR3 is made up of 13 amino acids. CDR3 sequence reads: CASSLGPHYGYTF. The CDR3 nucleotides read TGTGCCAGCAGTTTAGGACCCCACTATGGCTACACCTTC.

V is TRBV30 and J is TRBJ1-2; 7 nucleotides line up with TRBD1. V trimming: 0 bases; J trimming: 4 bases; junction bases outside the gene matches: 20. The CDR3 runs to 19 residues. Germline assignment: CDR1 GTSNPN and CDR2 SVGIG (reference sequence). In nucleotides, the CDR3 is TGTGCCTGGAGTGTACAAAGAGGGGGCGCGAGGGGATACAGCTATGGCTACACCTTC. It codes for CAWSVQRGGARGYSYGYTF.

This clone was detected a few times. The rearrangement uses TRBV4-1 and TRBJ2-7; D is tentatively TRBD1 or TRBD2 (6 bases each). This CDR3 spans 15 amino acids. Deletions cut 3 bases from V and 3 bases from J, with 15 bases between. Germline CDR1 and CDR2: MGHRA and YSYEKL. The CDR3 DNA sequence: TGCGCCAGCAGCCAGATAGGGGGGACCAACTACGAGCAGTACTTC. Translation: CASSQIGGTNYEQYF.

This sequence joins TRBV6-1 and TRBJ2-6, with D uncertain. The CDR3 covers 16 residues. V was trimmed by 3 bases and J by 0 bases, leaving 9 bases between them. Looked up from germline, CDR1 is MNHNS and CDR2 is SASEGT. This CDR3 reads CASSDQVHSGANVLTF. CDR3 sequence (DNA): TGTGCCAGCAGTGATCAGGTTCACTCTGGGGCCAACGTCCTGACTTTC.

V gene TRBV7-9 combines with J gene TRBJ1-2; TRBD1 agrees at 8 bases. The CDR3 totals 12 residues. Germline CDR1 SEHNR, CDR2 FQNEAQ (reference sequence). Trimming cost V 4 bases and J 6 bases; bases outside gene matches: 1. The CDR3 DNA reads TGTGCCAGCAGCTCGGACAGGGATGGCTACACCTTC. Its translation is CASSSDRDGYTF. The whole variable domain, remainder taken from reference TRBV7-9 and TRBJ1-2, is DTGVSQNPRHKITKRGQNVTFRCDPISEHNRLYWYRQTLGQGPEFLTYFQNEAQLEKSRLLSDRFSAERPKGSFSTLEIQRTEQGDSAMYLCASSSDRDGYTFGSGTRLTVV.

The rearrangement joins TRBV2 to TRBJ1-3; 7 bases are shared with TRBD1. V was pared by 5 bases and J by 0 bases, with 4 bases of the junction left unmatched. The V gene's germline CDR1 is SNHLY and CDR2 FYNNEI. The CDR3 is 15 amino acids. CDR3 sequence reads: CASSSDRPSGNTIYF. CDR3 nucleotide sequence: TGTGCCAGCAGTTCGGACAGGCCCTCTGGAAACACCATATATTTT.

The chain has TRBV2 and TRBJ1-1; a weak D match, TRBD1 (5 bases). Between the trimmed V and J ends, which lost 1 base and 0 bases, there was a span of 9 bases. The CDR3 covers 15 residues. In germline, CDR1 is SNHLY, CDR2 FYNNEI. CDR3 nucleotides: TGTGCCAGCAGTGAAGGTCCCAGGGTGAACACTGAAGCTTTCTTT. As protein: CASSEGPRVNTEAFF.

V usage is TRBV14 and J usage is TRBJ2-2, with D perhaps matching TRBD2 (7 bases). The ends were cut back, 4 bases at V and 3 bases at J, with 18 bases in the middle. Germline V CDR1 and CDR2: SGHDN, FVKESK. The CDR3 is made up of 17 amino acids. CDR3 coding DNA: TGTGCCAGCAGCCCACCGGGGGCTAGCGGTTACACCGGGGAGCTGTTTTTT. Translated: CASSPPGASGYTGELFF.

The chain employs TRBV4-1 and TRBJ2-5, with 7 bases identical to TRBD1. The V segment lost 1 base and the J segment 0 bases; nucleotides outside the gene matches: 2. Germline loops: CDR1 MGHRA, CDR2 YSYEKL. This CDR3 comprises 15 residues. CDR3 protein: CASSQAGQNQETQYF. The DNA for the CDR3 is TGCGCCAGCAGCCAAGCGGGACAGAACCAAGAGACCCAGTACTTC.

This rearrangement joins TRBV23-1 to TRBJ2-7, with D possibly matching TRBD1 (6 bases). TRBV23-1 is flagged as an ORF with uncertain function. Trimming stripped 2 bases from V and 4 bases from J, with 6 bases between. The CDR3 runs to 12 residues. In DNA, the CDR3 is TGCGCCAGCAGTCAACAGGGGTACGAGCAGTACTTC. Protein sequence: CASSQQGYEQYF.

The chain joins TRBV19 to TRBJ1-5; maybe TRBD1 (5 bases). V was clipped by 2 bases and J by 6 bases, with 11 bases between them. The CDR3 is 14 residues long. Germline lookup yields CDR1 LNHDA and CDR2 SQIVND (reference sequence). This CDR3 reads CASSIWGVGQPQHF. DNA for the CDR3: TGTGCCAGTAGTATATGGGGGGTGGGTCAGCCCCAGCATTTT.

This clone was counted a few times. The chain carries TRBV2 and TRBJ2-5; D is ambiguous. The V end lost 4 bases, the J end lost 2 bases, and 14 bases lay between the germline ends. CDR3 length equals 15 residues. CDR1 and CDR2 (germline): SNHLY, FYNNEI. CDR3 sequence: CASSAPDDPQETQYF. As DNA, the CDR3 is TGTGCCAGCAGTGCCCCGGACGACCCGCAAGAGACCCAGTACTTC.

The V call is TRBV4-1, the J call TRBJ1-1; weak D call: TRBD1 (5 bases). The CDR3 spans 17 residues. CDR1 MGHRA and CDR2 YSYEKL come from the germline V gene. Trimming pared 1 base from V and 4 bases from J, leaving 19 bases between. Here the CDR3 reads CASSQVPLGETGTEAFF. In nucleotides, the CDR3 is TGCGCCAGCAGCCAAGTTCCACTGGGGGAAACAGGCACTGAAGCTTTCTTT.

This chain uses TRBV5-8 with TRBJ1-5, with TRBD1 matching 8 bases. This CDR3 has 14 amino acids. Germline CDR1 reads SGHTS; CDR2 reads YDEGEE. V lost 4 bases to trimming and J lost 6 bases; unmatched junction nucleotides: 6. The CDR3 sequence: CASSPRGLGQPQHF. DNA of the CDR3: TGTGCCAGCAGCCCCAGGGGGCTTGGTCAGCCCCAGCATTTT.

J is TRBJ2-7 and V is TRBV4-1, with 7 bases fitting TRBD1. The V gene's germline CDR1 is MGHRA and CDR2 YSYEKL. J gave up 3 bases and V 0 bases, and 8 bases lay outside the gene matches. CDR3 size: 16 residues. CDR3 DNA sequence: TGCGCCAGCAGCCAAGAATTGGACAGGTCTATCTACGAGCAGTACTTC. The encoded protein is CASSQELDRSIYEQYF.

CDR3 residues: CASGSHKSSGSLQETQYF. The CDR3 region has the DNA TGTGCTAGTGGTTCGCACAAATCTAGCGGGAGTCTCCAAGAGACCCAGTACTTC. The chain is built from TRBV12-5 and TRBJ2-5; TRBD2 matches at 10 bases. With 4 bases clipped from V and 1 base from J, the junction kept 12 bases outside the gene matches. The CDR3 runs 18 residues. The germline CDR1 and CDR2 sequences are LGHNT and FRNRAP.

The CDR3 protein is CASSFRAGVTDTQYF. In DNA form, the CDR3 reads TGTGCCAGCAGTTTTCGAGCGGGAGTCACAGATACGCAGTATTTT. This chain connects TRBV27 to TRBJ2-3, with TRBD2 matching over 8 bases. The CDR3 consists of 15 residues. Germline-derived CDR1 and CDR2 are MNHEY and SMNVEV (reference sequence). With V trimmed by 3 bases and J by 2 bases, 4 bases remained unmatched.